This T cell receptor beta chain was retrieved from a study of blood T cells in healthy people across ages. Germline lookup yields CDR1 MGHRA and CDR2 YSYEKL. Trimming removed 2 bases from V and 2 bases from J; junction bases left unmatched: 8. The CDR3 is 17 amino acids. Through a sample-barcoded 5' primer and a J-beta primer mix, a second PCR was run for roughly 6 to 12 cycles. TCRdb reprocessed the 5' RACE reads via MiXCR and lists one record per CDR3 protein. The sample contains about 1.8 million distinct CDR3 sequences, around half of which appear only once. Details on this clonotype: The antigen is not known.

Study findings and constraints: For the donors, CMV status was unknown and possibly confounded expanded clonotype changes. Diversity figures derived from one million T cells were judged to underestimate the true value. Getting older went along with TCR beta diversity per million T cells dropping roughly linearly.

Sequencing was carried out using blood. This rearrangement joins TRBV4-1 to TRBJ1-4; 7 nucleotides line up with TRBD1. The sequence was obtained from a woman aged 40-49 years in good health. CDR3 in DNA: TGCGCCAGCAGCCAAAGCCAGGGGGGGAGGACTAATGAAAAACTGTTTTTT. Translation: CASSQSQGGRTNEKLFF.